This T cell receptor beta chain came from a study of shared T cell receptors in the human thymus. Profiling relied on immunoSEQ multiplex PCR, and the TCRdb table lists in-frame clones only, not all of them. The repertoire holds hundreds of thousands of clones, around 89% seen once, with around 0.0099% in the top ten. The CDR3 has 14 amino acids. In germline, CDR1 is WSHSY, CDR2 SAAADI. Deletions cut 7 bases from V and 0 bases from J, with 13 bases between. This sample also belongs to another study, concerning human thymus T cells. That work adds: Seemingly biased V and J gene usage marked thymic and blood repertoires. A high degree of thymic repertoire overlap among unrelated individuals was reported in related research.

The chain uses TRBV10-2 and TRBJ2-7, with D perhaps TRBD1 (6 bases). Sequenced sample: thymocytes. The receptor was derived from a boy younger than two with a congenital heart defect. The CDR3 sequence: CASIHRESSYEQYF. In nucleotides, the CDR3 is TGCGCCAGCATCCACAGGGAGAGCTCCTACGAGCAGTACTTC.